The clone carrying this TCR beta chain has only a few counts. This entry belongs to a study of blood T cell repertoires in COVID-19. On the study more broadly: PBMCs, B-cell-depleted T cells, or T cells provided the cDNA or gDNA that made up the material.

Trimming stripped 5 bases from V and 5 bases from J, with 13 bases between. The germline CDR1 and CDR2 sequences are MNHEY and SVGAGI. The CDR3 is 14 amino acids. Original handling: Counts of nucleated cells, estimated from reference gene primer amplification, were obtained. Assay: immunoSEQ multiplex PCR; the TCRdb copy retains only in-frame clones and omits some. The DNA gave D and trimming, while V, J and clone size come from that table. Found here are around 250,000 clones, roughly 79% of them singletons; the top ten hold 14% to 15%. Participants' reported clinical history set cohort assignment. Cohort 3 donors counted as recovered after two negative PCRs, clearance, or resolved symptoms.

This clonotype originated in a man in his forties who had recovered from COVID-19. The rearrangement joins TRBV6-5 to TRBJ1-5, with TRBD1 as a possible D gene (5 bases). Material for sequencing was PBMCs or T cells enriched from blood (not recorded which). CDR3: CASSKWGGDQPQHF. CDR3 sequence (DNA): TGTGCCAGCAGTAAGTGGGGAGGGGATCAGCCCCAGCATTTT.